The TCR beta chain described here comes from a study of T cell repertoires in cytomegalovirus infection (dated by TCRdb to the late 2010s). About the investigation overall: The HLA type of each donor mattered for the analysis, because public TCR beta signatures pointed to carriage of CMV infection along with the matching HLA type.

V trim: 0 bases; J trim: 6 bases; unmatched bases: 7. Reading from cysteine to phenylalanine, the CDR3 counts 15 amino acids. Only the CDR3 DNA is retained, 45 bases long and in frame from the first base. CDR1 and CDR2 (SGHTA, FQGTGA) derive from the germline V gene. This clonotype occurred many times. Its antigen is not yet known. No base-level quality is on record; no much larger clone is a single base apart. What the work shows at the level of the full study, not this receptor alone: In the ex vivo response, HLA-C-restricted CMV-specific TCR beta clonotypes were dominant, and in two of eight donors the single most frequent clonotype came from this HLA-C-restricted group. In both this cohort and an independent approximately 350-donor cohort, the cumulative frequency of public TCR beta family members distinguished carriers of CMV infection plus the relevant HLA type.

Instrument on record: Illumina HiSeq 1500. TCRdb trimmed the raw reads at Q25, called clones with MiXCR and kept productive beta chains. For every CDR3 protein sequence, its rows merge into one entry that carries the most common genes and DNA. Counted in this sample were 120,000 to 150,000 distinct CDR3 sequences; roughly 6% of them appeared once. Clones ranked in the top ten supply about a sixth of the sample. The sample consisted of PBMCs. The TCR sequence derives from a human donor in good health (CMV status not recorded). Some clones in this sample may be carry-over from other donors' samples. Rearrangement joined TRBV7-3 to TRBJ1-2; 7 middle bases align to TRBD1. CDR3 protein: CASSLTAGGWDGYTF. The DNA reads as follows: TGTGCCAGCAGCTTAACGGCAGGGGGGTGGGATGGCTACACCTTC.